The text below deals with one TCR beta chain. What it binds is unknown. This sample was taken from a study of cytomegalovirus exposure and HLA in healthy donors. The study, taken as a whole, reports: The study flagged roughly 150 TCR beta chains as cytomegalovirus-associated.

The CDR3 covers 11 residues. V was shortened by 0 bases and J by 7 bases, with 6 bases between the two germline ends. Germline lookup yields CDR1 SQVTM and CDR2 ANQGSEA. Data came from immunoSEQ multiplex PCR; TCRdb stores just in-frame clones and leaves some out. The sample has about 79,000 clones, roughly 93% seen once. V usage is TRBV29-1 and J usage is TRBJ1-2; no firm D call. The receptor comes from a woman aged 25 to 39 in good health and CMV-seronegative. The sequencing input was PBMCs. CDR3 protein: CSVEERSGYTF. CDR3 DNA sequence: TGCAGCGTTGAAGAGAGGAGTGGCTACACCTTC.